This record looks at one TCR beta chain sequence and its context. Its antigen is undetermined. Amplification of TCR beta used genomic DNA extracted from peripheral blood. A mixed TRB-A/B primer pool amplified rearranged TRB by multiplex touch-down PCR. TCRdb processed the multiplex PCR reads anew with MiXCR; each CDR3 protein has one entry. This table holds more than 9,000 distinct CDR3 sequences, around 32% found once. The data were taken from a study of T cell repertoires in aging, cancer and after chemotherapy. Overall study results and limits: Untreated cancer patients had significantly lower blood TCR diversity than age-matched healthy donors.

The specimen was blood. This clonotype originated in a human donor in good health.

The CDR3 bases are TGTGCCAGCAGCGTTGACAGTCTCTATGGCTACACCTTC. Encoded protein: CASSVDSLYGYTF. V and J are TRBV11-3 and TRBJ1-2; maybe TRBD1 (5 bases). V was pared by 5 bases and J by 4 bases, with 11 bases between. Germline CDR1 SGHNT, CDR2 YENEEA. CDR3 size: 13 residues.